The present T cell receptor beta chain was sequenced within a study of T cell repertoires in cytomegalovirus infection (dated by TCRdb to between 2018 and 2021). Concerning the study at large: The HLA type of each donor mattered for the analysis, because public TCR beta signatures pointed to carriage of CMV infection along with the matching HLA type.

The germline V and J ends show losses of 5 bases and 4 bases respectively, and no gene match explains 12 bases of the junction. The CDR3 covers 18 residues, taking in both the cysteine and the phenylalanine. Only the CDR3 portion is preserved as DNA: 54 bases, with reading frame beginning at the first base. CDR1 and CDR2 are read off the germline V gene as SGHVS and FQNEAQ. The paper's findings and limits, for the study overall: Cumulative frequency of public TCR beta family members discriminated carriers of CMV infection plus the relevant HLA type in this cohort and an independent roughly 340-donor cohort. The ex vivo response was dominated by HLA-C-restricted CMV-specific TCR beta clonotypes, which also provided the single most frequent clonotype in two of eight donors.

TCRdb shows the sequencer as Illumina HiSeq 1500. TCRdb's own reprocessing of the public reads used fastp at Q25 and MiXCR and kept productive beta chains. CDR3 protein sequences are deduplicated, and each keeps its most common genes and DNA. Here the sample has some 440,000 distinct CDR3 sequences; approximately 32% occur a single time. Of the sample, roughly an eighth falls within the top ten clones. This clonotype was recorded a few times. No cognate antigen has been identified for it. Base quality data are lacking; no much larger clone is found one base away. The V and J segments used are TRBV7-8 and TRBJ2-2; 11 bases in the junction line up with TRBD2. The sequenced sample consisted of PBMCs. This TCR was recovered from a human donor in good health (CMV status not recorded). Some clones in this sample may be carry-over from other donors' samples. The CDR3 protein sequence reads: CASSPRTSGSTGTGELFF. The bases read TGTGCCAGCAGCCCACGGACTAGCGGGTCAACGGGCACCGGGGAGCTGTTTTTT.